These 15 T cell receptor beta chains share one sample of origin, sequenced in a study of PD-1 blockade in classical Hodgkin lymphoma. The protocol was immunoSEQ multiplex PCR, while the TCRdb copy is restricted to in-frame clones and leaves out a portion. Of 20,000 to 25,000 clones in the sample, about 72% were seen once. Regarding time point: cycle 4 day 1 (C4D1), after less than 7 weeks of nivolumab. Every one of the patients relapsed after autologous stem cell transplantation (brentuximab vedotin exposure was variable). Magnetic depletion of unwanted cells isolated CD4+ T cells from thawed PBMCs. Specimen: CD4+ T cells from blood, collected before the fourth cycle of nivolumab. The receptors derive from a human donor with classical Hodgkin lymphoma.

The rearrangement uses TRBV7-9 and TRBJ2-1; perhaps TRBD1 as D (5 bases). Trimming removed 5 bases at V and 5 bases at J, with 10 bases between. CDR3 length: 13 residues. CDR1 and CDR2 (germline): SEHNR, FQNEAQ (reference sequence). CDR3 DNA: TGTGCCAGCAGCATTGACAGTAACAATGAGCAGTTCTTC. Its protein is CASSIDSNNEQFF. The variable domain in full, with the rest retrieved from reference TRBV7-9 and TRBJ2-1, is DTGVSQNPRHKITKRGQNVTFRCDPISEHNRLYWYRQTLGQGPEFLTYFQNEAQLEKSRLLSDRFSAERPKGSFSTLEIQRTEQGDSAMYLCASSIDSNNEQFFGPGTRLTVL.

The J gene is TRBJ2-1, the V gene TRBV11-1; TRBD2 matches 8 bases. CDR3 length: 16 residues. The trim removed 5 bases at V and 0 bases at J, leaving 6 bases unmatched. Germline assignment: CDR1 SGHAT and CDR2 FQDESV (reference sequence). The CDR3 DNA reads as TGTGCCAGCAGCCCAAAGCGGGGGCGCTCCTACAATGAGCAGTTCTTC. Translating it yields CASSPKRGRSYNEQFF.

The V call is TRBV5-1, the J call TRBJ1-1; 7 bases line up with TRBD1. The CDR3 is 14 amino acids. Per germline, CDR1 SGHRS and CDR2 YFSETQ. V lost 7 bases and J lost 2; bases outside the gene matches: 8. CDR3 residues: CASARDRVNTEAFF. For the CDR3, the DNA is TGCGCCAGCGCCCGAGACAGGGTAAACACTGAAGCTTTCTTT. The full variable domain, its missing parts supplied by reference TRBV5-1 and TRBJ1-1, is KAGVTQTPRYLIKTRGQQVTLSCSPISGHRSVSWYQQTPGQGLQFLFEYFSETQRNKGNFPGRFSGRQFSNSRSEMNVSTLELGDSALYLCASARDRVNTEAFFGQGTRLTVV.

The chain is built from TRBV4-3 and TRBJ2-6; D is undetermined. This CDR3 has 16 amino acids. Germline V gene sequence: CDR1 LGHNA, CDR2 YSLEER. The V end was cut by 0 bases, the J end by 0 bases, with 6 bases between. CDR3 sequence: CASSQDLGSGANVLTF. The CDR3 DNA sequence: TGCGCCAGCAGCCAAGATTTAGGCTCTGGGGCCAACGTCCTGACTTTC.

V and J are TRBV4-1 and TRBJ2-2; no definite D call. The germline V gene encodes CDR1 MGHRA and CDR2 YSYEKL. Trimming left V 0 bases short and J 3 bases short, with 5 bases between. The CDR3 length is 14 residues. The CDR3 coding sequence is TGCGCCAGCAGCCAAGAGTTCGACACCGGGGAGCTGTTTTTT. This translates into CASSQEFDTGELFF.

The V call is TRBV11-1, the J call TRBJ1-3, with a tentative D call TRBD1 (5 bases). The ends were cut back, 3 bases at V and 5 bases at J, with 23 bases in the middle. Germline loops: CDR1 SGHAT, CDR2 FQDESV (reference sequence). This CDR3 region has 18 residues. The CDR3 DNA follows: TGTGCCAGCAGCTTGGAGGGGCCGCTTGGGGCTCTTCGAAACACCATATATTTT. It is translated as CASSLEGPLGALRNTIYF.

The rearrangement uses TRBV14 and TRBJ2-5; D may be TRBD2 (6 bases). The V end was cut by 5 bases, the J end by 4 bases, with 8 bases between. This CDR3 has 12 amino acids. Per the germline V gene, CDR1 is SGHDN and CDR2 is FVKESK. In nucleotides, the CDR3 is TGTGCCAGCAGCGTGGGGGGAGAGACCCAGTACTTC. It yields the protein CASSVGGETQYF.

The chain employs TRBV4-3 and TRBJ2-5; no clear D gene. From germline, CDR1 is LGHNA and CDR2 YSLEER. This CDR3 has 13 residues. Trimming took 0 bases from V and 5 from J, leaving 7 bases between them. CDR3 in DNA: TGCGCCAGCAGCCAAGATTTTAGGGAGACCCAGTACTTC. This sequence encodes CASSQDFRETQYF.

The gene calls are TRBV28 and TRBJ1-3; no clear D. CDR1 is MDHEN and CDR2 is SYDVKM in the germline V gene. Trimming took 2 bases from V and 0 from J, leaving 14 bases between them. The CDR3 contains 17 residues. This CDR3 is CASSLIVGRTSGNTIYF. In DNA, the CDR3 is TGTGCCAGCAGTTTAATTGTTGGCAGGACCTCTGGAAACACCATATATTTT.

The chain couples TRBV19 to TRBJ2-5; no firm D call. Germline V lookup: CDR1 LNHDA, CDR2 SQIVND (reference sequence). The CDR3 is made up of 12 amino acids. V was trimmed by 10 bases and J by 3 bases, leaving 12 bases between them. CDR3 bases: TGTGCCACCTCAACAGCAAAAGAGACCCAGTACTTC. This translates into CATSTAKETQYF.

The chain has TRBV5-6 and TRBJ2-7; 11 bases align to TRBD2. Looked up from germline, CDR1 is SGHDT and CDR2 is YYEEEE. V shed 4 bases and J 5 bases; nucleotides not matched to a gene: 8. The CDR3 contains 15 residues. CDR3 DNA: TGTGCCAGCAGCCGGAAGACTAGCGGGGTCGACGAGCAGTACTTC. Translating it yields CASSRKTSGVDEQYF.

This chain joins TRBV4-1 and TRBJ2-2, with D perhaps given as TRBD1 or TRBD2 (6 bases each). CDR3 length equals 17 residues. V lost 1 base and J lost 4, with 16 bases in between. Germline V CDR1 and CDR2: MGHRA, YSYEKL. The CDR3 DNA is TGCGCCAGCAGCCAAGTCCCCCGGGGGCAGGTCACCGGGGAGCTGTTTTTT. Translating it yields CASSQVPRGQVTGELFF.

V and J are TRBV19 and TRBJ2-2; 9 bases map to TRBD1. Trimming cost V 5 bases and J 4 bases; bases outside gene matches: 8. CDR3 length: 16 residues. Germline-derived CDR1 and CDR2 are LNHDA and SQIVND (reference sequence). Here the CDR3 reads CASSLTGGSGTGELFF. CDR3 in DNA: TGTGCCAGTAGTTTAACAGGGGGCAGTGGCACCGGGGAGCTGTTTTTT.

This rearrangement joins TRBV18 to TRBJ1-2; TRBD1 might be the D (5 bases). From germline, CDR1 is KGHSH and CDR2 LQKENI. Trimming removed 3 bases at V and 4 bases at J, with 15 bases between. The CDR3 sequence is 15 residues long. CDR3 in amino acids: CASSPRGASSYGYTF. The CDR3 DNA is TGTGCCAGCTCACCTAGGGGAGCCTCTTCCTATGGCTACACCTTC.

CDR3 sequence (DNA): TGTGCCATCAGTAGGACTGAAGGAGGCTACACCTTC. Its translation: CAISRTEGGYTF. This chain joins TRBV10-3 and TRBJ1-2, with unresolved D. Germline V gene data show CDR1 as ENHRY and CDR2 as SYGVKD. The CDR3 extends over 12 amino acids. V lost 5 bases and J lost 8, with 12 bases in between.